A single sample gave rise to the 11 T cell receptor beta chains below, sequenced in a study of cytomegalovirus exposure and HLA in healthy donors. 13 Jbeta primers and 60 Vbeta primers were used for the PCR. TCRdb's copy holds only in-frame clones and misses some; the assay was immunoSEQ multiplex PCR. This sample yields 120,000 to 150,000 clones, of which roughly 78% are seen a single time; around 2% belongs to the top ten. The source material was PBMCs. These receptors all stem from a young man in good health and CMV-seronegative.

This clone was picked up a small number of times. This sequence joins TRBV6-5 and TRBJ1-4; possible D gene TRBD1, 5 bases. The V end was cut by 4 bases, the J end by 5 bases, with 11 bases between. Germline V lookup: CDR1 MNHEY, CDR2 SVGAGI. CDR3 length equals 14 residues. The CDR3 bases are TGTGCCAGCAGTTCGGGACTGGCGAATGAAAAACTGTTTTTT. Its protein is CASSSGLANEKLFF.

The chain recombines TRBV12-5 with TRBJ2-7, with D unclear. Germline V gene lookup returns CDR1 LGHNT and CDR2 FRNRAP. The V and J ends lost 4 bases and 0 bases respectively, with 7 bases between them. The CDR3 spans 13 residues. Here the CDR3 DNA reads TGTGCTAGTGGTTCCCATCCCTCCTACGAGCAGTACTTC. It codes for CASGSHPSYEQYF.

The chain employs TRBV2 and TRBJ1-1, with TRBD1 matching over 8 bases. From germline, CDR1 is SNHLY and CDR2 FYNNEI. V dropped 7 bases and J dropped 11; count of bases not matched to a gene: 12. The CDR3 loop spans 13 amino acids. This CDR3 reads CASTTGQGARAFF. For the CDR3, the DNA is TGTGCCAGCACGACCGGACAGGGTGCCCGGGCTTTCTTT. Drawing the rest from reference TRBV2 and TRBJ1-1, the complete variable domain is EPEVTQTPSHQVTQMGQEVILRCVPISNHLYFYWYRQILGQKVEFLVSFYNNEISEKSEIFDDQFSVERPDGSNFTLKIRSTKLEDSAMYFCASTTGQGARAFFGQGTRLTVV.

The CDR3 reads CASKSGGAGYTQYF. The CDR3, as DNA: TGTGCCAGCAAAAGCGGGGGGGCAGGGTACACGCAGTATTTT. This sequence joins TRBV2 and TRBJ2-3; 10 nucleotides agree with TRBD2. Trimming cost V 7 bases and J 9 bases; bases outside gene matches: 10. The CDR3 runs to 14 residues. Germline assignment: CDR1 SNHLY and CDR2 FYNNEI.

The rearrangement links TRBV18 to TRBJ2-5; a possible D gene is TRBD1 (6 bases). This CDR3 has 14 residues. Germline V gives CDR1 KGHSH, CDR2 LQKENI. The germline V and J ends were trimmed by 3 bases and 0 bases, with 8 bases remaining between them. CDR3 sequence: CASSPRTDQETQYF. The CDR3 DNA reads as TGTGCCAGCTCACCGCGGACAGACCAAGAGACCCAGTACTTC.

By sample share, this clone is medium-sized (0.01 to 0.1%). The rearrangement joins TRBV4-2 to TRBJ2-1; D is uncertain. Trimming left V 0 bases short and J 4 bases short, with 16 bases between. CDR3 length: 17 amino acids. In germline, CDR1 is LGHNA, CDR2 YNFKEQ. The CDR3 coding sequence is TGTGCCAGCAGCCAAGACTCTAGTAGTCAAGCGTACAATGAGCAGTTCTTC. This gives the protein CASSQDSSSQAYNEQFF.

The rearrangement links TRBV5-8 to TRBJ1-4; 7 nucleotides agree with TRBD1. V was clipped by 3 bases and J by 11 bases; unmatched bases: 10. Per the germline V gene, CDR1 is SGHTS and CDR2 is YDEGEE. The CDR3 loop spans 14 amino acids. In DNA form, the CDR3 reads TGTGCCAGCAGCTACGAACGACAGGGTGGGAAACTGTTTTTT. Protein: CASSYERQGGKLFF. Full variable domain (remainder filled in from reference TRBV5-8 and TRBJ1-4): EAGVTQSPTHLIKTRGQQATLRCSPISGHTSVYWYQQALGLGLQFLLWYDEGEERNRGNFPPRFSGRQFPNYSSELNVNALELEDSALYLCASSYERQGGKLFFGSGTQLSVL.

J is TRBJ2-1 and V is TRBV28; TRBD1 agrees at 8 bases. This CDR3 contains 15 residues. Germline CDR1 and CDR2: MDHEN and SYDVKM. Losses at the gene ends were 5 bases for V and 4 bases for J; bases not matched to a gene: 7. CDR3 nucleotide sequence: TGTGCCAGCAGTCGGGGACAGGCCGGATACAATGAGCAGTTCTTC. As protein: CASSRGQAGYNEQFF.

This clone has only one observation. V gene TRBV5-4 combines with J gene TRBJ2-7; D gene uncertain. The V end lost 2 bases, the J end lost 0 bases, and 6 bases lay between the germline ends. CDR1 is SGHNT and CDR2 is YYREEE in the germline V gene (reference sequence). The CDR3 consists of 13 residues. CDR3 coding DNA: TGTGCCAGCAGCTTTACGGGCTCCTACGAGCAGTACTTC. This codes for CASSFTGSYEQYF.

The V and J genes are TRBV5-6 and TRBJ2-2; TRBD1 might be the D (7 bases). The germline V and J ends were trimmed by 0 bases and 7 bases, with 16 bases remaining between them. The CDR3 covers 16 residues. Germline CDR1 reads SGHDT; CDR2 reads YYEEEE. CDR3 amino acids: CASSLVGQREDGELFF. The CDR3 region has the DNA TGTGCCAGCAGCTTGGTGGGACAGAGGGAGGACGGGGAGCTGTTTTTT.

CDR3 bases: TGTGCCAGCTCACCACCGGGACAGGGTTCTTCCTACGAGCAGTACTTC. Amino acids: CASSPPGQGSSYEQYF. The chain joins TRBV18 to TRBJ2-7, with 9 bases identical to TRBD1. The CDR3 length is 16 residues. CDR1 is KGHSH and CDR2 is LQKENI in the germline V gene. The trim removed 0 bases at V and 1 base at J, leaving 4 bases unmatched.